The 32 T cell receptor beta chains reported below all come from one sample, sequenced in a study. TCRdb analysed the 5' RACE reads with MiXCR anew, one entry per CDR3 protein. The sample has approximately 30,000 distinct CDR3 sequences; roughly a quarter are singletons. Input material: memory CD4+ T cells sorted from blood. Indicated subset: memory CD4+ T cells, CD4+CD45RO+CD25-. Receptors were obtained from a female donor with breast cancer.

This clonotype was found many times. The chain recombines TRBV4-1 with TRBJ1-5; perhaps TRBD1 as D (6 bases). CDR1 and CDR2 (germline): MGHRA, YSYEKL. V was clipped by 2 bases and J by 1 base, with 12 bases between them. The CDR3 contains 16 residues. The chain's CDR3 is CASSQIQGGSNQPQHF. The CDR3 region has the DNA TGCGCCAGCAGCCAAATACAGGGTGGGAGCAATCAGCCCCAGCATTTT.

There are a few counts of this clonotype. This rearrangement joins TRBV4-1 to TRBJ1-5; 10 bases align to TRBD1. CDR3 size: 18 residues. The trim removed 5 bases at V and 6 bases at J, leaving 16 bases unmatched. From germline, CDR1 is MGHRA and CDR2 YSYEKL. CDR3 DNA: TGCGCCAGCAGCTCAGTGGGACAGGGGTTGACCTCCAGTCAGCCCCAGCATTTT. Amino acids: CASSSVGQGLTSSQPQHF.

The CDR3 loop reads CASSPTLDRGGDTQYF. The CDR3 DNA is TGTGCCAGCTCACCAACACTGGACAGGGGTGGAGATACGCAGTATTTT. V gene TRBV18 combines with J gene TRBJ2-3; 9 bases map to TRBD1. There are 16 residues in the CDR3. V trimming: 2 bases; J trimming: 5 bases; junction bases outside the gene matches: 8. The germline V gene encodes CDR1 KGHSH and CDR2 LQKENI.

The CDR3 DNA is TGCGCCAGCAGCGCTGAACAGGGCACTGAAGCTTTCTTT. This sequence encodes CASSAEQGTEAFF. The chain links TRBV5-1 to TRBJ1-1, with D tentatively TRBD1 (6 bases). The V and J ends lost 4 bases and 4 bases respectively, with 11 bases between them. The CDR3 has 13 residues. The germline V gene has CDR1 SGHRS and CDR2 YFSETQ.

This clonotype was seen repeatedly, ten times or more. The chain carries TRBV9 and TRBJ2-7; D may correspond to TRBD1 or TRBD2 (6 bases each). The CDR3 is made up of 15 amino acids. The V and J ends lost 0 bases and 2 bases respectively, with 12 bases between them. The germline V gene has CDR1 SGDLS and CDR2 YYNGEE. In nucleotides, the CDR3 is TGTGCCAGCAGCGTAGGAGGGGGGCATACCTACGAGCAGTACTTC. Residues: CASSVGGGHTYEQYF.

The sample holds a few counts of this clonotype. CDR3 amino acids: CASSLLESRVKYF. Written as DNA, the CDR3 is TGTGCCAGCAGTTTACTTGAAAGCAGGGTGAAGTACTTC. V is TRBV12-3 or TRBV12-4 and J is TRBJ2-7, with D possibly being TRBD1 (5 bases). Trimming took 2 bases from V and 11 from J, leaving 16 bases between them. CDR3 length: 13 residues.

This rearrangement joins TRBV7-6 to TRBJ1-3; the D gene is possibly TRBD1 (6 bases). Between the trimmed V and J ends, which lost 5 bases and 4 bases, there was a span of 18 bases. Germline assignment: CDR1 SGHVS and CDR2 FNYEAQ. CDR3 length: 16 amino acids. The CDR3 loop reads CASSGGGHGAGNTIYF. The CDR3 bases are TGTGCCAGCAGCGGGGGCGGCCATGGGGCGGGAAACACCATATATTTT.

This clonotype was picked up a small number of times. V is TRBV19 and J is TRBJ1-2; unclear D gene. Germline CDR1 is LNHDA and CDR2 is SQIVND (reference sequence). The V gene lost 4 bases and the J gene lost 4 bases, with 19 bases spanning the gap. The CDR3 runs 16 residues. CDR3 nucleotides: TGTGCCAGTAGTACTCCGGGCCGCGTTACGATCTATGGCTACACCTTC. This gives the protein CASSTPGRVTIYGYTF.

This clonotype was recorded many times. The rearrangement uses TRBV7-8 and TRBJ2-3; D may correspond to TRBD1 or TRBD2 (6 bases each). V shed 8 bases and J shed 10 bases, with 19 bases lying between them. The CDR3 runs to 13 residues. Germline assignment: CDR1 SGHVS and CDR2 FQNEAQ. The CDR3 loop reads CASVRGALSPQYF. The CDR3 DNA reads TGTGCCAGCGTTAGGGGGGCCCTTAGTCCGCAGTATTTT.

V is TRBV24-1 and J is TRBJ1-1; 9 nucleotides match TRBD1. V dropped 7 bases and J dropped 5; count of bases not matched to a gene: 4. This CDR3 region has 13 residues. Germline CDR1 and CDR2: KGHDR and SFDVKD. This CDR3 is CATRGTGITEAFF. The CDR3 coding sequence is TGTGCCACCAGGGGGACAGGGATTACTGAAGCTTTCTTT.

The table lists this clonotype with a few counts. This chain links TRBV12-3 or TRBV12-4 with TRBJ1-5; a weak D match, TRBD1 (6 bases). V dropped 4 bases and J dropped 4 bases, with 11 bases sitting between them. The CDR3 is 14 residues long. As DNA, the CDR3 is TGTGCCAGCAGTTACCGGGACACAAATCAGCCCCAGCATTTT. This gives the protein CASSYRDTNQPQHF.

The chain uses TRBV10-2 and TRBJ2-1, with TRBD2 matching 8 bases. V lost 4 bases to trimming and J lost 9 bases; unmatched junction nucleotides: 5. Germline V gene lookup returns CDR1 WSHSY and CDR2 SAAADI. CDR3 length equals 13 residues. The CDR3 DNA follows: TGCGCCAGCAGTGTACCCGCGGGGGGTGAGCAGTTCTTC. It translates to CASSVPAGGEQFF.

This clonotype was counted ten times or more. The chain is built from TRBV6-1 and TRBJ1-5; no reliable D call. The CDR3 contains 17 residues. Trimming stripped 1 base from V and 0 bases from J, with 13 bases between. Germline-derived CDR1 and CDR2 are MNHNS and SASEGT. CDR3: CASSEGRQDLSNQPQHF. The DNA of the CDR3 is TGTGCCAGCAGTGAAGGTCGGCAGGACCTTAGCAATCAGCCCCAGCATTTT.

This clonotype is judged medium-sized. The V and J genes are TRBV12-3 or TRBV12-4 and TRBJ2-1, with D perhaps assigned TRBD1 or TRBD2 (6 bases each). The CDR3 has 13 amino acids. V was shortened by 0 bases and J by 8 bases, with 8 bases between the two germline ends. The CDR3 loop reads CASSLAGGDEQFF. Written as DNA, the CDR3 is TGTGCCAGCAGTTTAGCCGGGGGCGATGAGCAGTTCTTC.

This clonotype was seen only a few times. The chain carries TRBV7-9 and TRBJ2-1; D is uncertain. Germline V gene sequence: CDR1 SEHNR, CDR2 FQNEAQ (reference sequence). Trimming took 4 bases from V and 9 from J, leaving 16 bases between them. The CDR3 loop spans 14 amino acids. CDR3 DNA sequence: TGTGCCAGCAGCTCGTCACCCCGTTGGGGTGAGCAGTTCTTC. This translates into CASSSSPRWGEQFF.

This clonotype was detected a few times. This chain links TRBV20-1 with TRBJ2-7; D is uncertain. The V gene lost 1 base and the J gene lost 4 bases, with 8 bases spanning the gap. Germline V gene lookup returns CDR1 DFQATT and CDR2 SNEGSKA (reference sequence). There are 12 residues in the CDR3. The CDR3 sequence is CSARAAEYEQYF. Written as DNA, the CDR3 is TGCAGTGCTAGAGCGGCGGAATACGAGCAGTACTTC.

This clonotype appeared many times. The CDR3 is CASRRPDGTDNQPQHF. DNA for the CDR3: TGTGCCAGCAGACGCCCTGACGGGACAGACAATCAGCCCCAGCATTTT. The chain combines TRBV6-1 with TRBJ1-5; 7 nucleotides match TRBD1. This CDR3 is built from 16 residues. J lost 3 bases, V lost 6 bases, and 11 bases had no gene match. Germline V gene data show CDR1 as MNHNS and CDR2 as SASEGT.

CDR3: CASSIEGVYSNQPQHF. For the CDR3, the DNA is TGTGCCAGTAGTATAGAGGGCGTGTATAGCAATCAGCCCCAGCATTTT. The genes are TRBV19 and TRBJ1-5, with no clear D. The length of the CDR3 is 16 residues. Germline CDR1 reads LNHDA; CDR2 reads SQIVND (reference sequence). Trimming removed 0 bases at V and 0 bases at J, with 9 bases between.

This clonotype was seen only a few times. This chain connects TRBV20-1 to TRBJ2-6; D might be TRBD1 (5 bases). The CDR3 has 18 amino acids. CDR1 is DFQATT and CDR2 is SNEGSKA in the germline V gene (reference sequence). V was pared by 3 bases and J by 2 bases, with 20 bases between. This chain's CDR3 is CSASLLTAVGPGANVLTF. CDR3 bases: TGCAGTGCTAGTCTTTTGACAGCCGTAGGTCCTGGGGCCAACGTCCTGACTTTC.

The gene calls are TRBV10-3 and TRBJ2-7, with 10 bases matching TRBD1. Germline CDR1 is ENHRY and CDR2 is SYGVKD. Germline trimming cut 4 bases from V and 4 bases from J; bases unmatched to any gene: 7. The CDR3 is made up of 15 amino acids. CDR3 nucleotides: TGTGCCATCAGTGGGAAGGACAGGGGGGGGTACGAGCAGTACTTC. Its protein product is CAISGKDRGGYEQYF.

The sample holds a few counts of this clonotype. The genes are TRBV2 and TRBJ2-2; D possibly corresponds to TRBD1 (5 bases). V was cut by 6 bases and J by 0 bases, with 8 bases left in between. This CDR3 contains 14 residues. Germline values: CDR1 SNHLY, CDR2 FYNNEI. For the CDR3, the DNA is TGTGCCAGCAGCCGGACACCGAACACCGGGGAGCTGTTTTTT. Translating gives CASSRTPNTGELFF.

The V gene is TRBV3-1, the J gene TRBJ1-4; possible D gene TRBD1, 5 bases. The V end was cut by 0 bases, the J end by 7 bases, with 12 bases between. The CDR3 spans 15 residues. In germline, CDR1 is LGHDT, CDR2 YNNKEL (reference sequence). In DNA form, the CDR3 reads TGTGCCAGCAGCCAAGATCTGGCAGGGACTGAAAAACTGTTTTTT. Translation gives CASSQDLAGTEKLFF.

This clonotype has just a few counts. The rearrangement joins TRBV5-6 to TRBJ2-4; 9 bases line up with TRBD1. CDR1 SGHDT and CDR2 YYEEEE come from the germline V gene. CDR3 size: 16 residues. V lost 0 bases, J lost 0 bases, and 1 base stayed unmatched. CDR3 region: CASSLGTGVAKNIQYF. In nucleotides, the CDR3 is TGTGCCAGCAGCTTGGGGACAGGGGTAGCCAAAAACATTCAGTACTTC.

The V gene is TRBV14, the J gene TRBJ2-2, with 7 nucleotides matching TRBD1. This CDR3 comprises 15 residues. In germline, CDR1 is SGHDN, CDR2 FVKESK. Germline trimming cut 4 bases from V and 2 bases from J; bases unmatched to any gene: 4. CDR3 region: CASSPRQGNTGELFF. In nucleotides, the CDR3 is TGTGCCAGCAGCCCTCGACAGGGAAACACCGGGGAGCTGTTTTTT. The full variable domain, in which reference TRBV14 and TRBJ2-2 provide the parts outside the CDR3, is EAGVTQFPSHSVIEKGQTVTLRCDPISGHDNLYWYRRVMGKEIKFLLHFVKESKQDESGMPNNRFLAERTGGTYSTLKVQPAELEDSGVYFCASSPRQGNTGELFFGEGSRLTVL.

J is TRBJ2-7 and V is TRBV6-2 or TRBV6-3; D gene ambiguous. The germline V and J ends were trimmed by 9 bases and 3 bases, with 9 bases remaining between them. Germline V gives CDR1 MNHEY, CDR2 SVGEGT. The CDR3 is 11 residues long. The CDR3 here is CASGLGYEQYF. For the CDR3, the DNA is TGTGCCAGTGGTCTGGGCTACGAGCAGTACTTC.

Points on this clonotype: A much bigger clone sits one base away, suggesting this may be a read error. The rearrangement joins TRBV6-5 to TRBJ1-1; D unclear. Germline assignment: CDR1 MNHEY and CDR2 SVGAGI. This CDR3 spans 13 amino acids. The CDR3 reads CASSYSMRTGAFF. The DNA for the CDR3 is TGTGCCAGCAGTTACTCGATGAGAACTGGAGCTTTCTTT.

This clonotype appeared a few times. This chain joins TRBV18 and TRBJ1-1, with D maybe TRBD1 (5 bases). The germline V and J ends were trimmed by 4 bases and 5 bases, with 17 bases remaining between them. The length of the CDR3 is 15 residues. The germline CDR1 and CDR2 sequences are KGHSH and LQKENI. The DNA of the CDR3 is TGTGCCAGCTCACAGAGTCCAGGGTCGGGAACTGAAGCTTTCTTT. Translated, it gives CASSQSPGSGTEAFF.

As to this clonotype: A much bigger clone sits one base away, suggesting this may be a read error. This sequence joins TRBV15 and TRBJ2-1, with D maybe TRBD2 (5 bases). This CDR3 is 12 amino acids long. Germline loops: CDR1 LNHNV, CDR2 YYDKDF (reference sequence). V lost 10 bases and J lost 5, with 12 bases in between. The CDR3 coding sequence is TGTGCCATTAGCGAGAGGAACAATGAGCAGTTCTTC. Translating gives CAISERNNEQFF. The entire variable domain, with the rest obtained from reference TRBV15 and TRBJ2-1, is as follows: DAMVIQNPRYQVTQFGKPVTLSCSQTLNHNVMYWYQQKSSQAPKLLFHYYDKDFNNEADTPDNFQSRRPNTSFCFLDIRSPGLGDTAMYLCAISERNNEQFFGPGTRLTVL.

In this sample, this clonotype turned up many times. V gene TRBV12-3 or TRBV12-4 combines with J gene TRBJ2-1; TRBD2 might be the D (6 bases). The CDR3 sequence is 15 residues long. Trimming took off 3 bases at V and 4 bases at J, with 13 bases between the two ends. CDR3 DNA: TGTGCCAGCAGTTTTCGGCTAGCGCCTTACAATGAGCAGTTCTTC. Residues: CASSFRLAPYNEQFF.

This clonotype was observed at least ten times. The chain links TRBV4-1 to TRBJ2-2; D uncertain. This CDR3 has 17 residues. V was trimmed by 0 bases and J by 2 bases, leaving 13 bases between them. The germline V gene has CDR1 MGHRA and CDR2 YSYEKL. CDR3 sequence (DNA): TGCGCCAGCAGCCAAGAACCACACGGGCTCAACACCGGGGAGCTGTTTTTT. Residues: CASSQEPHGLNTGELFF.

This sequence joins TRBV24-1 and TRBJ2-5, with D possibly matching TRBD2 (5 bases). V was trimmed by 3 bases and J by 2 bases, leaving 9 bases between them. This CDR3 is 14 amino acids long. From germline, CDR1 is KGHDR and CDR2 SFDVKD. CDR3 protein: CATSDEDSQETQYF. For the CDR3, the DNA is TGTGCCACCAGTGATGAGGACTCACAAGAGACCCAGTACTTC.

J is TRBJ2-3 and V is TRBV9, with D possibly being TRBD2 (6 bases). The CDR3 is 15 residues long. Trimming removed 3 bases from V and 2 bases from J, with 13 bases in between. Germline V gene sequence: CDR1 SGDLS, CDR2 YYNGEE. In nucleotides, the CDR3 is TGTGCCAGCAGCGCCGGGCGGGGAGTCACAGATACGCAGTATTTT. This sequence encodes CASSAGRGVTDTQYF.